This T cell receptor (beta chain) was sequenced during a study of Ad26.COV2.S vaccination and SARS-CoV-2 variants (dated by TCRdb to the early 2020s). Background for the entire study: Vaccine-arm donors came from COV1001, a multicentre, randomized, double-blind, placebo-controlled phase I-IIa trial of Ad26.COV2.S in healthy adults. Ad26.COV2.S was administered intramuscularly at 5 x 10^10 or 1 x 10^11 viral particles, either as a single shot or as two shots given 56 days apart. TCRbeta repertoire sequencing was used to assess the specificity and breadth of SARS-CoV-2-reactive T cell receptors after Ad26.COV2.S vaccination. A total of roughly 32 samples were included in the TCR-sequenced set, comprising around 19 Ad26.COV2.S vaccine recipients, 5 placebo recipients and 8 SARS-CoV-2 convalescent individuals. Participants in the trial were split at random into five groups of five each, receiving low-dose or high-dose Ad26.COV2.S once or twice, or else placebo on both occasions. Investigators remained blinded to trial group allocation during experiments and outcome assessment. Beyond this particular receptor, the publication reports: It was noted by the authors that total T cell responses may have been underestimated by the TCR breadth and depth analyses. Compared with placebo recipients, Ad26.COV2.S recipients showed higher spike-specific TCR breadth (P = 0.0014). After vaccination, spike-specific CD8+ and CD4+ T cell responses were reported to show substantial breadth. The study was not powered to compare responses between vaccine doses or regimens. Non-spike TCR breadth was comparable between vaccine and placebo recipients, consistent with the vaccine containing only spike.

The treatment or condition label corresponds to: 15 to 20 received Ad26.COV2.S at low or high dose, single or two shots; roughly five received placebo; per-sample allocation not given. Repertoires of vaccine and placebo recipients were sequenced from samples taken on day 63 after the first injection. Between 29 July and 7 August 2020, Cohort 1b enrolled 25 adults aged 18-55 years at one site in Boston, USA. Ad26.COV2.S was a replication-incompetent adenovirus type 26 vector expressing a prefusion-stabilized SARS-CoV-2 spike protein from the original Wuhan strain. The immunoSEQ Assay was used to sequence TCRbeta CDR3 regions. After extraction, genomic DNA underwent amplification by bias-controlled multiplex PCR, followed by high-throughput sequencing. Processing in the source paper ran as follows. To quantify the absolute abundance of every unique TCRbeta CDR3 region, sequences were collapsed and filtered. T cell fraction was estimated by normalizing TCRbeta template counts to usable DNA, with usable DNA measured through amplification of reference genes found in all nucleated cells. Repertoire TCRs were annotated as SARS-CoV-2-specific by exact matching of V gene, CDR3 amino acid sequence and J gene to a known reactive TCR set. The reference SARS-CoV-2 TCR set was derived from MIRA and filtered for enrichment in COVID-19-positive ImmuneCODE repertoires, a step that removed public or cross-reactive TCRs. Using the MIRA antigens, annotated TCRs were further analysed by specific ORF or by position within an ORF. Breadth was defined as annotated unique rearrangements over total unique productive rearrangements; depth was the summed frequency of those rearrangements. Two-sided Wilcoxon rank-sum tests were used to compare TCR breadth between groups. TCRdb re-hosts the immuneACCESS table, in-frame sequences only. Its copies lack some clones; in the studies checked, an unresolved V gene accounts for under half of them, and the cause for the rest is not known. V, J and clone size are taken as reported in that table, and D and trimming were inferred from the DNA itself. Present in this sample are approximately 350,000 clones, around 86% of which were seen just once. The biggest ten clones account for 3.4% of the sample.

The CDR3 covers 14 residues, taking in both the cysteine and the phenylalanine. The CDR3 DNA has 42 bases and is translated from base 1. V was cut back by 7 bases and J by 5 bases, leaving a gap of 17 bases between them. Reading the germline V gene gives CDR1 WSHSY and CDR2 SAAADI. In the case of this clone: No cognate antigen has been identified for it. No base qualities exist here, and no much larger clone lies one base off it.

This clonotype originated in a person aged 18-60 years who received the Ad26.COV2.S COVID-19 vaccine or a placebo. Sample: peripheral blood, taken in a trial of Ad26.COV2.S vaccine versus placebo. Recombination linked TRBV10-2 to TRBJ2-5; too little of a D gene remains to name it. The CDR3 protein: CASTRISPGETQYF. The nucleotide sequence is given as TGCGCCAGCACCCGAATAAGCCCCGGGGAGACCCAGTACTTC.